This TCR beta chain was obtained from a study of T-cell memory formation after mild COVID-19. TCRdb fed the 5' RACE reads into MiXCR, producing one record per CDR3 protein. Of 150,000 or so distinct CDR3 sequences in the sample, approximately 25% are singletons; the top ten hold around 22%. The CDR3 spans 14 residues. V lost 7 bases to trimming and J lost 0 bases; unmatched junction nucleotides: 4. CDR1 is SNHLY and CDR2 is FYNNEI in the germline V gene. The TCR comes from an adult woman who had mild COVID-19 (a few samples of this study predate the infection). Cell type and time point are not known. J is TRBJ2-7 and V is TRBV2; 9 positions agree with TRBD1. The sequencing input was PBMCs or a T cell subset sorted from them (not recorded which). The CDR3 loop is CASTGTGNSYEQYF. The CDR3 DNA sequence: TGTGCCAGCACCGGGACAGGGAACTCCTACGAGCAGTACTTC.